This T cell receptor (beta chain) was documented in a study of blood T cell repertoires in COVID-19. Sequencing used immunoSEQ multiplex PCR; TCRdb keeps in-frame clones, though not all of them. The table includes a few hundred thousand clones, 70% to 90% detected once. The CDR3 spans 14 residues. Germline V gene sequence: CDR1 GTSNPN, CDR2 SVGIG (reference sequence). Trimming left V 7 bases short and J 2 bases short, with 14 bases between. This rearrangement joins TRBV30 to TRBJ1-4; possibly TRBD1 for D (6 bases). Source material: PBMCs or T cells enriched from blood (not recorded which). The sequence derives from a man aged 35 to 55 in a cohort exposed to, infected with or recovered from COVID-19 (not recorded which). The CDR3 loop is CASNGGTTNEKLFF. Written as DNA, the CDR3 is TGTGCCTCGAATGGGGGCACGACTAATGAAAAACTGTTTTTT.